This record looks at one TCR beta chain sequence and its context. This record belongs to a study of metastatic and nonmetastatic thyroid tumors. TCRdb reassembled clones from the PCR reads with MiXCR. The sample carries about 7,300 clones, about 19% recorded once. This CDR3 is built from 15 residues. Trimming cost V 3 bases and J 3 bases; bases outside gene matches: 5. The germline CDR1 and CDR2 sequences are SGHRS and YFSETQ. All patients were treatment-naive before thyroid surgery. The gene calls are TRBV5-1 and TRBJ2-1, with TRBD2 identical over 8 bases. This sequence originates from a female donor with papillary thyroid cancer or a benign thyroid nodule (not recorded which). Some clones in this sample may be carry-over from other donors' samples. The sequencing sample was made of adjacent normal tissue. CDR3 residues: CASSSIAGYYNEQFF. The CDR3 nucleotides are TGCGCCAGCAGCTCAATAGCGGGATACTACAATGAGCAGTTCTTC.